This entry lists 29 T cell receptor beta chains sequenced from one sample in a study of blood T cell repertoires in COVID-19. Clones were read by immunoSEQ multiplex PCR, and TCRdb kept only the in-frame ones, dropping some. The data hold tens of thousands of clones, with under 80% observed a single time. The sample was PBMCs or T cells enriched from blood (not recorded which). These receptors were collected from a woman aged 60-75 years who had been exposed to COVID-19.

The CDR3 coding sequence is TGCAGCGGCGGGGGCGGGAGCACAGATACGCAGTATTTT. Translation gives CSGGGGSTDTQYF. V gene TRBV29-1 combines with J gene TRBJ2-3; a possible D gene is TRBD2 (7 bases). V lost 7 bases to trimming and J lost 0 bases, with 11 bases between them. CDR3 length: 13 amino acids. Germline assignment: CDR1 SQVTM and CDR2 ANQGSEA.

CDR3 coding DNA: TGTGCCAGCAGTACTACAGGGGTAGGGTACTATGGCTACACCTTC. It codes for CASSTTGVGYYGYTF. This chain links TRBV28 with TRBJ1-2; 7 nucleotides match TRBD1. The germline V gene encodes CDR1 MDHEN and CDR2 SYDVKM. CDR3 length: 15 amino acids. J lost 3 bases, V lost 5 bases, and 9 bases had no gene match.

The J gene is TRBJ1-5, the V gene TRBV6-5, with TRBD1 identical over 9 bases. Per germline, CDR1 MNHEY and CDR2 SVGAGI. This CDR3 contains 14 residues. J lost 7 bases, V lost 6 bases, and 7 bases had no gene match. The CDR3 loop reads CASSLGTGLQPQHF. CDR3 DNA sequence: TGTGCCAGCAGCCTTGGGACAGGGTTACAGCCCCAGCATTTT.

The chain has TRBV7-2 and TRBJ2-4; a possible D gene is TRBD1 (5 bases). Trimming took off 0 bases at V and 6 bases at J, with 6 bases between the two ends. Germline V gene lookup returns CDR1 SGHTA and CDR2 FQGNSA. The CDR3 spans 13 residues. Written as DNA, the CDR3 is TGTGCCAGCAGCTTAGCTGGGGCAAACATTCAGTACTTC. Its translation is CASSLAGANIQYF.

The genes are TRBV2 and TRBJ1-5; 7 nucleotides align to TRBD1. V lost 8 bases to trimming and J lost 2 bases; unmatched junction nucleotides: 9. The CDR3 sequence is 15 residues long. Germline CDR1 and CDR2: SNHLY and FYNNEI. CDR3 nucleotide sequence: TGTGCCAGCCTGTGGAACAGGGGAGGCAATCAGCCCCAGCATTTT. It is translated as CASLWNRGGNQPQHF.

This clone showed up just once. This chain joins TRBV4-3 and TRBJ1-1; TRBD1 might be the D (5 bases). V gave up 3 bases and J gave up 5 bases, with 13 bases separating them. The germline V gene encodes CDR1 LGHNA and CDR2 YSLEER. This CDR3 has 14 amino acids. Here the CDR3 reads CASSQVQGRTEAFF. CDR3 DNA: TGCGCCAGCAGCCAGGTTCAGGGTCGGACTGAAGCTTTCTTT.

V is TRBV19 and J is TRBJ1-2; D unresolved. The CDR3 sequence is 11 residues long. The V gene lost 6 bases and the J gene lost 8 bases, with 10 bases spanning the gap. Germline V gene lookup returns CDR1 LNHDA and CDR2 SQIVND (reference sequence). CDR3 sequence reads: CASRSGSGYTF. The CDR3 nucleotides read TGTGCCAGTAGAAGCGGGTCAGGCTACACCTTC.

The V gene is TRBV28, the J gene TRBJ1-2; D perhaps matches TRBD1 (6 bases). From germline, CDR1 is MDHEN and CDR2 SYDVKM. The V and J ends lost 5 bases and 6 bases respectively, with 19 bases between them. CDR3 size: 15 residues. CDR3 loop: CASSPQGRIFDGYTF. The CDR3 DNA sequence: TGTGCCAGCAGTCCACAGGGCAGGATCTTTGATGGCTACACCTTC.

The rearrangement links TRBV3-1 (or the pseudogene TRBV3-2) to TRBJ2-1, with 13 bases fitting TRBD2. The CDR3 length is 13 residues. Per the germline V gene, CDR1 is LGHDT and CDR2 is YNNKEL (reference sequence). Trimming at V came to 4 bases and at J to 9 bases, leaving 0 bases not matched to a gene. The CDR3 sequence is CASSRLAGGEQFF. CDR3 DNA sequence: TGTGCCAGCAGCCGACTAGCGGGAGGTGAGCAGTTCTTC.

The chain combines TRBV9 with TRBJ2-2, with D hard to call. Germline V gives CDR1 SGDLS, CDR2 YYNGEE. The CDR3 is 12 residues long. Deletions cut 0 bases from V and 6 bases from J, with 3 bases between. The CDR3 region is CASSVASGELFF. In nucleotides, the CDR3 is TGTGCCAGCAGCGTAGCATCCGGGGAGCTGTTTTTT.

This sequence joins TRBV29-1 and TRBJ2-1; tentative D call: TRBD2 (7 bases). Germline-derived CDR1 and CDR2 are SQVTM and ANQGSEA. Trimming took off 7 bases at V and 10 bases at J, with 17 bases between the two ends. CDR3 length: 12 residues. The CDR3 nucleotides read TGCAGCGCCGGACGGGGGGCTCGGGAGCAGTTCTTC. Translating it yields CSAGRGAREQFF.

This clone was found a few times. The chain joins TRBV27 to TRBJ1-6, with 8 bases that match TRBD1. The germline gives CDR1 MNHEY, CDR2 SMNVEV (reference sequence). The CDR3 has 15 amino acids. V trimming: 5 bases; J trimming: 4 bases; junction bases outside the gene matches: 4. CDR3: CASSPGTGYNSPLHF. The DNA for the CDR3 is TGTGCCAGCAGTCCTGGGACAGGTTATAATTCACCCCTCCACTTT.

This clone was recorded only once. This chain links TRBV30 with TRBJ2-7; TRBD1 matches 9 bases. Trimming cost V 5 bases and J 9 bases; bases outside gene matches: 11. The CDR3 is 13 amino acids. Germline assignment: CDR1 GTSNPN and CDR2 SVGIG (reference sequence). The CDR3 DNA reads TGTGCCTGGGCCGGGACAGGGTCCGGGAGGCAGTACTTC. It translates to CAWAGTGSGRQYF. The full variable domain, rest sourced from reference TRBV30 and TRBJ2-7, is SQTIHQWPATLVQPVGSPLSLECTVEGTSNPNLYWYRQAAGRGLQLLFYSVGIGQISSEVPQNLSASRPQDRQFILSSKKLLLSDSGFYLCAWAGTGSGRQYFGPGTRLTVT.

This clone came up a few times. The V call is TRBV7-8, the J call TRBJ1-4; D is unclear. Germline V gene lookup returns CDR1 SGHVS and CDR2 FQNEAQ. The CDR3 is 14 residues long. Trimming removed 5 bases from V and 5 bases from J, with 12 bases in between. The CDR3 sequence is CASSPGGRNEKLFF. The CDR3 DNA follows: TGTGCCAGCAGCCCCGGCGGGCGGAATGAAAAACTGTTTTTT.

This chain joins TRBV12-3 or TRBV12-4 and TRBJ1-6; D is ambiguous. Between the trimmed V and J ends, which lost 3 bases and 7 bases, there was a span of 7 bases. The CDR3 extends over 13 amino acids. CDR3 sequence (DNA): TGTGCCAGCAGTTTGGCCCCGAATTCACCCCTCCACTTT. Protein sequence: CASSLAPNSPLHF.

The chain combines TRBV5-1 with TRBJ2-7; 9 positions agree with TRBD2. J was trimmed by 2 bases and V by 4 bases; bases with no gene match: 4. There are 14 residues in the CDR3. CDR1 is SGHRS and CDR2 is YFSETQ in the germline V gene. CDR3 region: CASSRASGAYEQYF. CDR3 in DNA: TGCGCCAGCAGCAGGGCTAGCGGGGCCTACGAGCAGTACTTC.

The genes are TRBV12-3 or TRBV12-4 and TRBJ1-1; the D is unclear. This CDR3 is 12 amino acids long. V was cut by 5 bases and J by 10 bases, with 14 bases left in between. The CDR3 here is CASSPLPGLAFF. The CDR3 region has the DNA TGTGCCAGCAGTCCCCTCCCCGGACTAGCTTTCTTT.

The chain carries TRBV12-3 or TRBV12-4 and TRBJ2-7, with D tentatively TRBD2 (6 bases). CDR3 size: 13 residues. Trimming cost V 6 bases and J 5 bases, with 14 bases left between them. CDR3 DNA: TGTGCCAGCAGCCCGTCGGGGGTTAACGAGCAGTACTTC. It yields the protein CASSPSGVNEQYF.

This clone was seen a handful of times. CDR3 sequence reads: CASRRTAYSNQPQHF. DNA of the CDR3: TGTGCCAGCAGAAGGACAGCTTATAGCAATCAGCCCCAGCATTTT. The genes are TRBV6-5 and TRBJ1-5; tentatively, D is TRBD1 (6 bases). Deletions cut 6 bases from V and 0 bases from J, with 12 bases between. From germline, CDR1 is MNHEY and CDR2 SVGAGI. The CDR3 is made up of 15 amino acids.

The CDR3 region is CASASRDRAWGPQHF. CDR3 in DNA: TGTGCCAGCGCCTCCCGGGACAGGGCCTGGGGGCCCCAGCATTTT. The chain carries TRBV5-6 and TRBJ1-5, with 9 bases that match TRBD1. Germline V CDR1 and CDR2: SGHDT, YYEEEE. V was pared by 7 bases and J by 9 bases, with 14 bases of the junction left unmatched. CDR3 length: 15 amino acids.

The V and J genes are TRBV2 and TRBJ1-2, with D perhaps matching TRBD1 (5 bases). V was trimmed by 7 bases and J by 4 bases, leaving 7 bases between them. Germline V gene lookup returns CDR1 SNHLY and CDR2 FYNNEI. This CDR3 region has 11 residues. CDR3 DNA: TGTGCCAGCACCAGGGCCTATGGCTACACCTTC. This encodes CASTRAYGYTF.

This clone was seen a handful of times. The CDR3 reads CASSGTGNQPQHF. In DNA form, the CDR3 reads TGTGCCAGCAGCGGCACAGGGAATCAGCCCCAGCATTTT. The gene calls are TRBV7-9 and TRBJ1-5; the D gene is possibly TRBD1 (6 bases). With 5 bases removed from V and 4 bases from J, the gap between germline ends came to 9 bases. This CDR3 region has 13 residues. Germline V gene sequence: CDR1 SEHNR, CDR2 FQNEAQ (reference sequence).

The rearrangement uses TRBV7-2 and TRBJ2-7, with 8 bases fitting TRBD2. Trimming took 4 bases from V and 5 from J; bases not matched to a gene: 10. CDR1 and CDR2 from the germline V gene are SGHTA and FQGNSA. The CDR3 length is 15 residues. The CDR3 region has the DNA TGTGCCAGCAGCTCAGATAGCGGGACCCTCCACGAGCAGTACTTC. Its protein product is CASSSDSGTLHEQYF.

This chain connects TRBV27 to TRBJ1-5; D perhaps matches TRBD1 (5 bases). The length of the CDR3 is 14 residues. V was cut by 3 bases and J by 4 bases, with 10 bases left in between. Germline CDR1 reads MNHEY; CDR2 reads SMNVEV (reference sequence). The CDR3 region has the DNA TGTGCCAGCAGTTTGCGGACACCTAATCAGCCCCAGCATTTT. It is translated as CASSLRTPNQPQHF.

The chain couples TRBV19 to TRBJ1-2; D possibly corresponds to TRBD1 (5 bases). CDR1 LNHDA and CDR2 SQIVND come from the germline V gene (reference sequence). The CDR3 spans 15 residues. The V and J ends lost 3 bases and 8 bases respectively, with 19 bases between them. The CDR3 here is CASSISGEASKGYTF. Here the CDR3 DNA reads TGTGCCAGTAGTATCTCGGGGGAGGCGTCTAAAGGCTACACCTTC.

The J gene is TRBJ2-7, the V gene TRBV3-1 (or the pseudogene TRBV3-2); no clear D gene. The CDR3 totals 13 residues. Deletions cut 8 bases from V and 0 bases from J, with 11 bases between. Looked up from germline, CDR1 is LGHDT and CDR2 is YNNKEL (reference sequence). The CDR3 sequence: CASGRRLSYEQYF. The CDR3 DNA is TGTGCCAGCGGCCGAAGACTCTCCTACGAGCAGTACTTC.

The count of this clone is one. The chain has TRBV2 and TRBJ1-2; D may be TRBD1 (6 bases). The CDR3 has 13 amino acids. Germline V gene data show CDR1 as SNHLY and CDR2 as FYNNEI. V was shortened by 10 bases and J by 4 bases, with 16 bases between the two germline ends. CDR3 in DNA: TGTGCCACCAGACAGGTCCTCCTCTATGGCTACACCTTC. Residues: CATRQVLLYGYTF.

The chain links TRBV7-2 to TRBJ2-1; 9 nucleotides match TRBD2. Germline V gene sequence: CDR1 SGHTA, CDR2 FQGNSA. The CDR3 length is 15 residues. Losses at the gene ends were 6 bases for V and 8 bases for J; bases not matched to a gene: 11. DNA for the CDR3: TGTGCCAGCAGTTACGTAGCGGGAGTAGGTTATGAGCAGTTCTTC. Translating gives CASSYVAGVGYEQFF. The whole variable domain, remainder taken from reference TRBV7-2 and TRBJ2-1, is GAGVSQSPSNKVTEKGKDVELRCDPISGHTALYWYRQSLGQGLEFLIYFQGNSAPDKSGLPSDRFSAERTGGSVSTLTIQRTQQEDSAVYLCASSYVAGVGYEQFFGPGTRLTVL.

This sequence joins TRBV29-1 and TRBJ2-1, with TRBD2 matching over 8 bases. J lost 8 bases, V lost 3 bases, and 12 bases had no gene match. The germline CDR1 and CDR2 sequences are SQVTM and ANQGSEA. This CDR3 comprises 15 residues. CDR3 in amino acids: CSVDRPGTSFDEQFF. DNA of the CDR3: TGCAGCGTTGACAGACCCGGGACTAGTTTCGATGAGCAGTTCTTC.